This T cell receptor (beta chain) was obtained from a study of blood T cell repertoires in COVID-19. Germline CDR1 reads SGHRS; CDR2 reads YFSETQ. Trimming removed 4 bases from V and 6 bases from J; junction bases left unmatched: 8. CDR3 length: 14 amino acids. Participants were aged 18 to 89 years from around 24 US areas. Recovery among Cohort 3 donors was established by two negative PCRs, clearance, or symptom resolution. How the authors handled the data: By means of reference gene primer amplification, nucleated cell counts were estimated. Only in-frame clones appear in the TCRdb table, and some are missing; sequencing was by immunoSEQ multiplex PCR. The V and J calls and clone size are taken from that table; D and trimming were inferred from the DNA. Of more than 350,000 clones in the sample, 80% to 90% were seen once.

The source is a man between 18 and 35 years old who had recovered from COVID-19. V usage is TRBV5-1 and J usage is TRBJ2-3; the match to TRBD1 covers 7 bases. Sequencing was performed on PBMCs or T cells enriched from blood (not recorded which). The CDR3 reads CASSRTGVPDTQYF. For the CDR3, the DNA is TGCGCCAGCAGCCGCACAGGGGTTCCGGATACGCAGTATTTT.